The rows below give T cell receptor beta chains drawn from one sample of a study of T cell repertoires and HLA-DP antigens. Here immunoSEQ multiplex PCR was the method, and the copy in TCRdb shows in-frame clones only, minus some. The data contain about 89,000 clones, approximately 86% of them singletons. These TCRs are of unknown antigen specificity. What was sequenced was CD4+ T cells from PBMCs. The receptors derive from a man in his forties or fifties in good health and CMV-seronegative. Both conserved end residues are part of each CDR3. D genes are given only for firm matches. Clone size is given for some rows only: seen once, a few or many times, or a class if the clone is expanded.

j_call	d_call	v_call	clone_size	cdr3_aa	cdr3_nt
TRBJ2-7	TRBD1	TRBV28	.	CASSVLRGRWEQYF	TGTGCCAGCAGCGTTTTAAGGGGGCGCTGGGAGCAGTACTTC
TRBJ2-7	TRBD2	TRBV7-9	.	CASSSTSGAYEQYF	TGTGCCAGCAGTTCGACTAGCGGGGCCTACGAGCAGTACTTC
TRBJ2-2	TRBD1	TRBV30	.	CAWSRLQGGGELFF	TGTGCCTGGAGTAGACTACAGGGGGGCGGGGAGCTGTTTTTT
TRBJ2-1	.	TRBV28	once	CASSFDGRSYNEQFF	TGTGCCAGCAGTTTTGACGGGAGATCCTACAATGAGCAGTTCTTC
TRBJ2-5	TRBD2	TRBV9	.	CASSSSGGKETQYF	TGTGCCAGCAGCTCCTCCGGGGGGAAGGAGACCCAGTACTTC
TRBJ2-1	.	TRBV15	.	CATSRESPTFNNEQFF	TGTGCCACCAGCAGAGAGTCCCCAACTTTTAACAATGAGCAGTTCTTC
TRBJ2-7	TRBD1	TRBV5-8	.	CASSTQQGSYEQYF	TGTGCCAGCAGCACCCAACAGGGGTCCTACGAGCAGTACTTC
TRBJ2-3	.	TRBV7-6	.	CASSLRSTSGKDTQYF	TGTGCCAGCAGCTTAAGATCTACGTCCGGGAAGGATACGCAGTATTTT
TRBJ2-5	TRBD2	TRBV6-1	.	CASSRGGAFETQYF	TGTGCCAGCAGCCGCGGGGGGGCCTTTGAGACCCAGTACTTC
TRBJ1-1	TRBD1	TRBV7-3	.	CASSTDRVTEAFF	TGTGCCAGCAGCACTGACAGGGTCACTGAAGCTTTCTTT
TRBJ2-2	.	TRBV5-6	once	CASRLGRVGRGTGELFF	TGTGCCAGCAGACTCGGACGGGTGGGACGGGGCACCGGGGAGCTGTTTTTT
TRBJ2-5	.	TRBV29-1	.	CSVGGVETQYF	TGCAGCGTTGGAGGTGTAGAGACCCAGTACTTC
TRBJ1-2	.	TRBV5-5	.	CASSLRTSNYGYTF	TGTGCCAGCAGCTTGCGCACCTCTAACTATGGCTACACCTTC
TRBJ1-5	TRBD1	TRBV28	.	CASKITGGNQPQHF	TGTGCCAGCAAAATAACAGGGGGCAATCAGCCCCAGCATTTT
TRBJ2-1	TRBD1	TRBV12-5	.	CASGDGQGAYNEQFF	TGTGCTAGTGGTGACGGACAGGGAGCCTACAATGAGCAGTTCTTC
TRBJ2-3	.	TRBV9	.	CASSVVGESTDTQYF	TGTGCCAGCAGCGTAGTTGGCGAAAGCACAGATACGCAGTATTTT
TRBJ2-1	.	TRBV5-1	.	CASSLGGRNLGNEQFF	TGCGCCAGCAGCTTGGGGGGAAGAAATTTAGGGAATGAGCAGTTCTTC
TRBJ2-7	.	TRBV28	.	CASRSQGGSSYEQYF	TGTGCCAGCAGGTCACAGGGGGGGAGCTCCTACGAGCAGTACTTC
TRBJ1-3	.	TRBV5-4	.	CASSLGPRLGNTIYF	TGTGCCAGCAGCTTGGGACCGAGACTTGGAAACACCATATATTTT
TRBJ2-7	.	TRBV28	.	CASSGADNSFYEQYF	TGTGCCAGCAGTGGAGCGGACAATTCGTTTTACGAGCAGTACTTC
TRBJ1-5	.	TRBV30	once	CAWSRGAFRGFGNQPQHF	TGTGCCTGGAGCAGAGGGGCCTTTAGGGGATTTGGAAATCAGCCCCAGCATTTT
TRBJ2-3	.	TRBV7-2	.	CASNRGVQDTQYF	TGTGCCAGTAACCGCGGGGTGCAAGATACGCAGTATTTT
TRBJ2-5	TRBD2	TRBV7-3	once	CASSQARGVEETQYF	TGTGCCAGCAGCCAGGCACGGGGGGTAGAAGAGACCCAGTACTTC
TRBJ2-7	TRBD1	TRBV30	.	CAWGTGYEQYF	TGTGCCTGGGGGACAGGGTACGAGCAGTACTTC
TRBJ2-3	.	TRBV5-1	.	CASSLTPTDTQYF	TGCGCCAGCAGCTTGACTCCCACAGATACGCAGTATTTT
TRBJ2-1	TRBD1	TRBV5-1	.	CASSQGTGFGNEQFF	TGCGCCAGCAGCCAAGGGACAGGGTTCGGCAATGAGCAGTTCTTC
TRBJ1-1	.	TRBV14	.	CASSQGGSTEAFF	TGTGCCAGCAGCCAAGGGGGAAGTACTGAAGCTTTCTTT
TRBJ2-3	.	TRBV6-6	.	CASSTADTQYF	TGTGCCAGCAGTACCGCGGATACGCAGTATTTT
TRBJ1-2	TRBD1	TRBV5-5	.	CASSAPGQGYGYTF	TGTGCCAGCAGCGCCCCCGGACAGGGCTATGGCTACACCTTC
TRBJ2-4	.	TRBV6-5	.	CASGGKAKNIQYF	TGTGCCAGCGGAGGGAAAGCCAAAAACATTCAGTACTTC
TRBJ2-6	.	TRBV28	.	CASVRASSGANVLTF	TGTGCCAGTGTTAGGGCCAGCTCTGGGGCCAACGTCCTGACTTTC
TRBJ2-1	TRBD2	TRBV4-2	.	CASSLGLAGSQAHEQFF	TGTGCCAGCAGCCTTGGACTAGCGGGCAGCCAAGCCCATGAGCAGTTCTTC
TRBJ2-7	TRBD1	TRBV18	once	CASSPGQQLLGSYEQYF	TGTGCCAGCTCACCGGGACAGCAACTCCTCGGCTCCTACGAGCAGTACTTC
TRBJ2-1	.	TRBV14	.	CASSQEGVYNEQFF	TGTGCCAGCAGCCAAGAAGGAGTCTACAATGAGCAGTTCTTC
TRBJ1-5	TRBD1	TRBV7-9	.	CASSLDRGGDQPQHF	TGTGCCAGCAGCTTAGACAGGGGTGGCGATCAGCCCCAGCATTTT
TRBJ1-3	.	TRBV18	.	CASSRVRAGTEGTIYF	TGTGCCAGCTCCCGCGTCCGTGCAGGGACGGAGGGCACCATATATTTT
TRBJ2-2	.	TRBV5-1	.	CASSLDSRGAGELFF	TGCGCCAGCAGCTTGGATTCCCGGGGTGCCGGGGAGCTGTTTTTT
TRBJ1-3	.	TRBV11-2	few	CASSLAAGNTIYF	TGTGCCAGCAGCTTAGCAGCTGGAAACACCATATATTTT
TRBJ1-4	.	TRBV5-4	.	CASSQTVASNEKLFF	TGTGCCAGCAGCCAAACGGTGGCTTCTAATGAAAAACTGTTTTTT
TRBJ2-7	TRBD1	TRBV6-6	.	CASSSRTGNYEQYF	TGTGCCAGCAGTTCAAGGACAGGGAACTACGAGCAGTACTTC
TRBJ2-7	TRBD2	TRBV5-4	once	CASSSAPTSGYEQYF	TGTGCCAGCAGCTCCGCCCCTACTAGCGGATACGAGCAGTACTTC
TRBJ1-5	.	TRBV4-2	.	CASSQELDTNQPQHF	TGTGCCAGCAGCCAAGAACTTGACACCAATCAGCCCCAGCATTTT